This T cell receptor beta chain is drawn from a study of blood T cell repertoires in COVID-19. CDR3 size: 16 residues. Germline V gives CDR1 LGHNT, CDR2 FRNRAP. V shed 5 bases, J shed 6 bases, and the junction held 12 bases outside the gene matches. The repertoire was sequenced with immunoSEQ multiplex PCR; TCRdb's copy has only in-frame clones and lacks some. The table records 140,000 to 150,000 clones, 80% to 90% of them present only once. The sample was peripheral blood. The receptor was derived from a woman aged 55-69 years with COVID-19, enrolled during active disease. The rearrangement joins TRBV12-5 to TRBJ2-1; TRBD2 matches 8 bases. CDR3 loop: CASGPAARGVSNEQFF. DNA of the CDR3: TGTGCTAGTGGTCCCGCTGCGCGGGGGGTTTCCAATGAGCAGTTCTTC. The full variable domain, in which reference TRBV12-5 and TRBJ2-1 provide the parts outside the CDR3, is DARVTQTPRHKVTEMGQEVTMRCQPILGHNTVFWYRQTMMQGLELLAYFRNRAPLDDSGMPKDRFSAEMPDATLATLKIQPSEPRDSAVYFCASGPAARGVSNEQFFGPGTRLTVL.